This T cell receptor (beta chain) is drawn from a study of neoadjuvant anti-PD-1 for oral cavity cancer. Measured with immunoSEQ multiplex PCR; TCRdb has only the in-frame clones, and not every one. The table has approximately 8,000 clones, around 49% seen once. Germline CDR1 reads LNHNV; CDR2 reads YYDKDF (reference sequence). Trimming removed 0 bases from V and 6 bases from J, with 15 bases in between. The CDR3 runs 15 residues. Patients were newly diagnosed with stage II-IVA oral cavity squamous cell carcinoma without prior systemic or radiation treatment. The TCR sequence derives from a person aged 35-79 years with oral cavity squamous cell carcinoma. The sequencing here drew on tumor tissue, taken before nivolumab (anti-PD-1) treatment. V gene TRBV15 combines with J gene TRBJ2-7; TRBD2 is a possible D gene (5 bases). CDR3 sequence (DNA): TGTGCCACCAGCAGAGACCTCGGGGAATGGGGCGAGCAGTACTTC. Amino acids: CATSRDLGEWGEQYF.